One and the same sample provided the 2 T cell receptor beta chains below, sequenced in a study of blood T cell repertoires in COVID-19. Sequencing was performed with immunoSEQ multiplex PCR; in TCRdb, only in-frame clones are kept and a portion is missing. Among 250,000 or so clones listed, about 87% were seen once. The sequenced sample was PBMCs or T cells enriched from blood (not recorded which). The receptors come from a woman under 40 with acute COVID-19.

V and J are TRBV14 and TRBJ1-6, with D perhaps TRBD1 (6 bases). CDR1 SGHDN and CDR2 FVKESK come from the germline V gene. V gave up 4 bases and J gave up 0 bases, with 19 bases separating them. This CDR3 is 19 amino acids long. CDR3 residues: CASSPGGPRKSSYNSPLHF. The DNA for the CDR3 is TGTGCCAGCAGCCCTGGGGGCCCCAGGAAGAGCTCCTATAATTCACCCCTCCACTTT.

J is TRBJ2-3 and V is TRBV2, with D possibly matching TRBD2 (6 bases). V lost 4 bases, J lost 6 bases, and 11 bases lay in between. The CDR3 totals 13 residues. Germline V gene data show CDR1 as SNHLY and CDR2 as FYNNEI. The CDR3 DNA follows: TGTGCCAGCAGTGGACTAGGTGCGGATACGCAGTATTTT. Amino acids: CASSGLGADTQYF.